The 3 T cell receptor beta chains reported below all come from one sample, sequenced in a study of blood T cell repertoires in COVID-19. Profiled with immunoSEQ multiplex PCR; TCRdb holds only in-frame clones, not every one. The sample holds about 150,000 clones, about four fifths seen once. The source material was peripheral blood. The receptors were gathered from a human donor with acute or convalescent COVID-19. The donor label of this sample is uncertain.

The CDR3 loop is CASSEYTDRGRMGNEQFF. For the CDR3, the DNA is TGCGCCAGCAGTGAGTATACGGACAGGGGGCGAATGGGGAATGAGCAGTTCTTC. The rearrangement uses TRBV10-2 and TRBJ2-1; TRBD1 matches 11 bases. Germline CDR1 is WSHSY and CDR2 is SAAADI. The CDR3 is 18 residues long. With V trimmed by 1 base and J by 7 bases, 12 bases remained unmatched.

J is TRBJ1-4 and V is TRBV23-1; D gene uncertain. TRBV23-1 falls under the ORF class, with uncertain function. V was trimmed by 8 bases and J by 0 bases, leaving 13 bases between them. The CDR3 runs to 15 residues. CDR3: CASRKEVATNEKLFF. As DNA, the CDR3 is TGCGCCAGCCGTAAGGAGGTTGCAACTAATGAAAAACTGTTTTTT.

The V call is TRBV15, the J call TRBJ2-1; D might be TRBD1 (5 bases). There are 16 residues in the CDR3. Trimming stripped 0 bases from V and 6 bases from J, with 15 bases between. From germline, CDR1 is LNHNV and CDR2 YYDKDF (reference sequence). In DNA form, the CDR3 reads TGTGCCACCAGCAGAGAACTCCCCAGGCAGGGCAATGAGCAGTTCTTC. It translates to CATSRELPRQGNEQFF.